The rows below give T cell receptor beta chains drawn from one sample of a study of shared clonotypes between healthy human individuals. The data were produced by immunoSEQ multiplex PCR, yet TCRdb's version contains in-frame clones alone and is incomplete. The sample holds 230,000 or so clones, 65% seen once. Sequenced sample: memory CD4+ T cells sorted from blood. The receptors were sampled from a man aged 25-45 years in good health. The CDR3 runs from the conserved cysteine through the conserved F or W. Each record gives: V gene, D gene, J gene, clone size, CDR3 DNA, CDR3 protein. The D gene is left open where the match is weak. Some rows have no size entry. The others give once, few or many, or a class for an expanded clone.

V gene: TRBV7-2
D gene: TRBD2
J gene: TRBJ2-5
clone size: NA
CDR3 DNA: TGTGCCAGCAGCTTAAATCGACTAGCGGGACAAGAGACCCAGTACTTC
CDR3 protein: CASSLNRLAGQETQYF

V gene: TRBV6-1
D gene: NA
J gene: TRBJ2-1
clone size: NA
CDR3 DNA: TGTGCCAGTCTTAAGATGATCCGGGGGACCAATGAGCAGTTCTTC
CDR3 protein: CASLKMIRGTNEQFF

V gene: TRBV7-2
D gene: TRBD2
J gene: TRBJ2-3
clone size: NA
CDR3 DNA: TGTGCCAGCAGCTTAGTTCCCGGGAGGGCCGGGGATACGCAGTATTTT
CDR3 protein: CASSLVPGRAGDTQYF

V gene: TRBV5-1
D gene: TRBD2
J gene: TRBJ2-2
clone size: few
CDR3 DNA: TGCGCCAGCCACGGTAGCGGGAGTGGTACCGGGGAGCTGTTTTTT
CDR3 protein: CASHGSGSGTGELFF

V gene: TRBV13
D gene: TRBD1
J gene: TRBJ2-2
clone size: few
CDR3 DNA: TGTGCCAGCAGCTTAGTGTCCATGACAGGGGGACACACCGGGGAGCTGTTTTTT
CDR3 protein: CASSLVSMTGGHTGELFF

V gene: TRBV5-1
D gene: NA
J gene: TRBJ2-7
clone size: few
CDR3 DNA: TGCGCCAGCAGTCTGTCCCGGACCCCTGGATTATACGAGCAGTACTTC
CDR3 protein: CASSLSRTPGLYEQYF

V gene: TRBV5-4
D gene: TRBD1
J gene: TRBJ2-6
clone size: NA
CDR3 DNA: TGTGCCAGCAGCCGGGGACAGAACTCTGGGGCCAACGTCCTGACTTTC
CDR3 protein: CASSRGQNSGANVLTF

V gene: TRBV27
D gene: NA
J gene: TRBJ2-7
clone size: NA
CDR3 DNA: TGTGCCAGCAGTAATTTCGGGGCGAAGCAGTACTTC
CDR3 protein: CASSNFGAKQYF

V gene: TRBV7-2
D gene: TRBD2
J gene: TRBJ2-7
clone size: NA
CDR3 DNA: TGTGCCAGCAGCTGGCTAGCGGGAGGGCCGGGCGAGCAGTACTTC
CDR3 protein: CASSWLAGGPGEQYF

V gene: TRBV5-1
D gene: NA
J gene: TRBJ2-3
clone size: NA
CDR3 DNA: TGCGCCAGCGGCTTGGACAGCAGTCCAGATACGCAGTATTTT
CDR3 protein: CASGLDSSPDTQYF

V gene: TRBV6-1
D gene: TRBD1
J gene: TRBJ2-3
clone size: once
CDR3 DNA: TGTGCCAGCCCAACAGACAGGGATGAAACAGATACGCAGTATTTT
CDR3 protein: CASPTDRDETDTQYF

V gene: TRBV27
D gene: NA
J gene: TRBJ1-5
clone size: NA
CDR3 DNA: TGTGCCAGCAGGCTGACCGGGGTACGTAGCAATCAGCCCCAGCATTTT
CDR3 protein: CASRLTGVRSNQPQHF

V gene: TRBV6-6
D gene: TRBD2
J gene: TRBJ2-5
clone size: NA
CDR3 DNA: TGTGCCAGCAGGAGGGTAGCGGGAGGGGGAGAGACCCAGTACTTC
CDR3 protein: CASRRVAGGGETQYF

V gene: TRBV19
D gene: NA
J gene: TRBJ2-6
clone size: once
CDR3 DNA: TGTGCCAGTATGATAGGAGCTCGCTCTGGGGCCAACGTCCTGACTTTC
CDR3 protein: CASMIGARSGANVLTF

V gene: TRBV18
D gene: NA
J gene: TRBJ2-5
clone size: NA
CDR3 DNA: TGTGCCAGCTCACCACCCGGAAGGGGGGAGACCCAGTACTTC
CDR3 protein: CASSPPGRGETQYF

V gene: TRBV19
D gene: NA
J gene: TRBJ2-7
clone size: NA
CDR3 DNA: TGTGCCAGTAGTCCCCCAGGGCGGGGCTCCTACGAGCAGTACTTC
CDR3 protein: CASSPPGRGSYEQYF

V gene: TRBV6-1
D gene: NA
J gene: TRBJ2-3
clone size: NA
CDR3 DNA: TGTGCCAGCAGTGAATGGGAGACTAGCACAGATACGCAGTATTTT
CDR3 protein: CASSEWETSTDTQYF

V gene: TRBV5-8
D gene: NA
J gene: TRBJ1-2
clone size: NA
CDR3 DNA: TGTGCCAGCAGCTTGGTAGGACGGGACTATGGCTACACCTTC
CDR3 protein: CASSLVGRDYGYTF

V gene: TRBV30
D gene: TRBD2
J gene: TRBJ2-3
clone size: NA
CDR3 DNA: TGTGCCTGGAGTGTACGGAGGCTAGCGGGAATTAGCACAGATACGCAGTATTTT
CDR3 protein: CAWSVRRLAGISTDTQYF

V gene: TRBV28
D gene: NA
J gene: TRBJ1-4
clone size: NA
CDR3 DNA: TGTGCCAGCAGTTTAGCGAGGGGTAGTGAAAAACTGTTTTTT
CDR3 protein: CASSLARGSEKLFF

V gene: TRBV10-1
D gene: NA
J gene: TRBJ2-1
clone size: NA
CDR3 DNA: TGCGCCAGCAGTGAACCGGGGGTGGCGCGGGGTGAGCAGTTCTTC
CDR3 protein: CASSEPGVARGEQFF

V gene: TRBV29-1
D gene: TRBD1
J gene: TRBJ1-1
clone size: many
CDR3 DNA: TGCAGCACCTGGGACAGCATATCGAACACTGAAGCTTTCTTT
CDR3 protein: CSTWDSISNTEAFF

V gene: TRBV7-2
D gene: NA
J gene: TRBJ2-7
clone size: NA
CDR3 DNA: TGTGCCAGCAGCTTAGAAAATGGAGGGTCCTACGAGCAGTACTTC
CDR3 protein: CASSLENGGSYEQYF

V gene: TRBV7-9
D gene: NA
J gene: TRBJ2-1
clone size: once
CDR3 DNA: TGTGCCAGCAGCACCAGAGGGGTGTATGAGCAGTTCTTC
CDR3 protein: CASSTRGVYEQFF

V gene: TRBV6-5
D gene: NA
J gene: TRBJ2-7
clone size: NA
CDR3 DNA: TGTGCCAGCAGTTACGATTCCCGTGGTAACTCCTACGAGCAGTACTTC
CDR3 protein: CASSYDSRGNSYEQYF

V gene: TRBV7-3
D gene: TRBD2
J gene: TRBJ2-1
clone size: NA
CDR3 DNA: TGTGCCAGCAGCTTAAGGCTAGCGGGGAGCAGCTCCTACAATGAGCAGTTCTTC
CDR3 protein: CASSLRLAGSSSYNEQFF

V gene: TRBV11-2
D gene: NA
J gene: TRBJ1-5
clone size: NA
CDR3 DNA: TGTGCCAGCAGCTTAGAGAGGGGCAGCAATCAGCCCCAGCATTTT
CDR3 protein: CASSLERGSNQPQHF

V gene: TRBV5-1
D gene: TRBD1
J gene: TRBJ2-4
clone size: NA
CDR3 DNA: TGCGCCAGCAGGGCCGGGACAGAAAACATTCAGTACTTC
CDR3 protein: CASRAGTENIQYF

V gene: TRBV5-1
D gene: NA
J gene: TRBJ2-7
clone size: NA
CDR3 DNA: TGTGCCAGCAGCTCGACCGACAGGAACTACGAGCAGTACTTC
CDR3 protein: CASSSTDRNYEQYF

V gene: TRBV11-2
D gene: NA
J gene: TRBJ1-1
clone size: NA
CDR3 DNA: TGTGCCAGCAGCTATTCCCGAACATCAGTATGGGCTGAAGCTTTCTTT
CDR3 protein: CASSYSRTSVWAEAFF

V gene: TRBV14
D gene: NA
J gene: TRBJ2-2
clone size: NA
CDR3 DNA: TGTGCCAGCAGCCAAGTCCGGGGAAACGGGGAGCTGTTTTTT
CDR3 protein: CASSQVRGNGELFF

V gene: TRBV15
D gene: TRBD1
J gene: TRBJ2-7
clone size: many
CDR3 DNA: TGTGCCACGGGGACAGGGTCGCAGCAGTACTTC
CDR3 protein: CATGTGSQQYF